The rows below give T cell receptor beta chains drawn from one sample of a study of T cell changes during pregnancy in multiple sclerosis. Using immunoSEQ multiplex PCR, the repertoire was profiled, and TCRdb retains in-frame clones only, with some absent. The profile covers tens of thousands of clones, with roughly 94% appearing a single time and 0.2% taken by the ten largest. Material: CD4+ T cells from peripheral blood mononuclear cells, obtained in the second trimester of pregnancy. These receptors all stem from a female donor with multiple sclerosis, enrolled in a pregnancy study. Each CDR3 is given without its conserved first and last residue. Some rows mark clone size as missing; the rest say once, few, many or name a class of expanded clone.

V gene: TRBV5-1
clone size: -
CDR3 protein: ASSAYVTGLGTEAF

V gene: TRBV28
clone size: -
CDR3 protein: ASRLGESNQPQH

V gene: TRBV11-2
clone size: -
CDR3 protein: ASSPGAGGEYNEQF

V gene: TRBV30
clone size: -
CDR3 protein: AWSVDRGTLNTGELF

V gene: TRBV9
clone size: -
CDR3 protein: ASSPRLAGGGGELF

V gene: TRBV7-6
clone size: -
CDR3 protein: ASSQPGLSNVEQF

V gene: TRBV27
clone size: -
CDR3 protein: ASSSRQAGETQY

V gene: TRBV19
clone size: -
CDR3 protein: ASSINRGELQY

V gene: TRBV28
clone size: -
CDR3 protein: ASSSRLAGVVDTQY

V gene: TRBV9
clone size: -
CDR3 protein: ASSVGVGSSGELF

V gene: TRBV7-3
clone size: -
CDR3 protein: ASSLIGGSSYEQY

V gene: TRBV7-2
clone size: -
CDR3 protein: ASSPTAGLANTGELF

V gene: TRBV6-1
clone size: -
CDR3 protein: ASRTQGAETEAF

V gene: TRBV5-4
clone size: -
CDR3 protein: ASRYEPGDTEAF

V gene: TRBV23-1
clone size: -
CDR3 protein: ASSQHRRGAMLHEQY

V gene: TRBV5-1
clone size: -
CDR3 protein: ASSLAGQNTEAF

V gene: TRBV5-4
clone size: -
CDR3 protein: ASSSRDTYGYT

V gene: TRBV6-1
clone size: -
CDR3 protein: ASSEVGRGYEQY

V gene: TRBV10-2
clone size: -
CDR3 protein: ASRAQGTEAF

V gene: TRBV6-1
clone size: -
CDR3 protein: ASSDRGRNSPLH

V gene: TRBV28
clone size: -
CDR3 protein: ASSLMLTGTEDQPQH

V gene: TRBV28
clone size: -
CDR3 protein: ASRIPSHEQF

V gene: TRBV4-1
clone size: -
CDR3 protein: ASSQDSDRGDYGYT

V gene: TRBV4-1
clone size: -
CDR3 protein: ASSLVAGGVDTQY

V gene: TRBV6-5
clone size: -
CDR3 protein: ASSYEGTRSYNEQF

V gene: TRBV30
clone size: -
CDR3 protein: AWWGGSNEKLF

V gene: TRBV30
clone size: few
CDR3 protein: AWGSGGYQPQH

V gene: TRBV27
clone size: -
CDR3 protein: ASSSSPLTGWSPGELF

V gene: TRBV5-4
clone size: -
CDR3 protein: ASSLLTATPHTQY

V gene: TRBV7-5
clone size: -
CDR3 protein: VRSPLDRYSNQPQH

V gene: TRBV27
clone size: once
CDR3 protein: ASRSGTSGITNTQY